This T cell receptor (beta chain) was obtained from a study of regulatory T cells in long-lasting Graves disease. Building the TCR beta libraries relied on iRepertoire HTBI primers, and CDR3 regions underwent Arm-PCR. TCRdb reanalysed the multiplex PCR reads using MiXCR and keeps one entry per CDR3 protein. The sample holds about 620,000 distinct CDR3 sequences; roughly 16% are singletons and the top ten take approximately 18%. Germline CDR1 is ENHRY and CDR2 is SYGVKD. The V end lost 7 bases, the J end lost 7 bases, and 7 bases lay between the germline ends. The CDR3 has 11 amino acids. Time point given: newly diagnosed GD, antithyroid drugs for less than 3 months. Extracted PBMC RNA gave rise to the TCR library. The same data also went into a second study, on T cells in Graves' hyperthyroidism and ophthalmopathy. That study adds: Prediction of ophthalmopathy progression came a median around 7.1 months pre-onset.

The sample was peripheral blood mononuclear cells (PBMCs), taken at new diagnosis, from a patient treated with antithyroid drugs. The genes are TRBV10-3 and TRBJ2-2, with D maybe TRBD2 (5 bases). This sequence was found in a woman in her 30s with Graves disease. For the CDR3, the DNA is TGTGCCATCATGGGGAGCGGGGAGCTGTTTTTT. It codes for CAIMGSGELFF.